A selection of T cell receptor beta chains follows, all from one sample in a study of cytomegalovirus exposure and HLA in healthy donors. The protocol was immunoSEQ multiplex PCR, while the TCRdb copy is restricted to in-frame clones and leaves out a portion. The sample has 160,000 or so clones, approximately 80% seen once. Input material: PBMCs. The receptors shown here come from a woman aged 45-60 years in good health and CMV-seropositive. Each CDR3 is given with its conserved first and last residue. A D gene is named only where the DNA matches it firmly. Size values are once, few and many counts, or a class for expanded clones, and some rows have none.

j_call,clone_size,d_call,v_call,cdr3_length,cdr3_nt,cdr3_aa
TRBJ1-2,.,TRBD1,TRBV6-1,15,TGTGCCAGCAGTGATTCAGACAGGGGTGGACGTGGCTACACCTTC,CASSDSDRGGRGYTF
TRBJ1-4,.,.,TRBV6-1,18,TGTGCCAGCAGTGACTGTCCAAGTCTCCTAGTCGACAATGAAAAACTGTTTTTT,CASSDCPSLLVDNEKLFF
TRBJ1-4,.,TRBD1,TRBV6-5,12,TGTGCCAGCAGTGGACAGGGAGAAAAACTGTTTTTT,CASSGQGEKLFF
TRBJ1-3,.,TRBD1,TRBV5-6,15,TGTGCCAGCAGCCCCGGGACAGGGGGCGGAAACACCATATATTTT,CASSPGTGGGNTIYF
TRBJ2-1,.,TRBD2,TRBV10-2,12,TGCGCCAGCAGCGGGGGGGGCTTGGAGCAGTTCTTC,CASSGGGLEQFF
TRBJ2-7,.,.,TRBV7-9,14,TGTGCCAGCAGCTTGAGTGCGGTCTCCTACGAGCAGTACTTC,CASSLSAVSYEQYF
TRBJ1-1,once,TRBD1,TRBV7-2,14,TGTGCCAGCAGCTCGGACAGGGGTAGAACTGAAGCTTTCTTT,CASSSDRGRTEAFF
TRBJ1-1,.,.,TRBV5-1,15,TGCGCCAGCAGGCAGGGGCCAGGGTCAAACACTGAAGCTTTCTTT,CASRQGPGSNTEAFF
TRBJ1-2,.,.,TRBV6-1,14,TGTGCCAGCAGTGGGGACACCGCAAGCTATGGCTACACCTTC,CASSGDTASYGYTF
TRBJ1-2,few,TRBD1,TRBV19,17,TGTGCCAGTAGTATAGGCGGACAGGGCCCTACTCAGTATGGCTACACCTTC,CASSIGGQGPTQYGYTF
TRBJ2-7,.,TRBD1,TRBV6-5,15,TGTGCCAGCAGTTTTCCGGGGACAGCTCCCCACGAGCAGTACTTC,CASSFPGTAPHEQYF
TRBJ2-7,.,TRBD1,TRBV11-2,13,TGTGCCAGCAGCACGACAGGGTTCTCCGAGCAGTACTTC,CASSTTGFSEQYF
TRBJ1-4,.,TRBD1,TRBV5-5,18,TGTGCCAGCAGTTTTACCGGGACAGGGAAGGCTCTGGATGACAAACTGTTTTTT,CASSFTGTGKALDDKLFF
TRBJ2-1,.,TRBD1,TRBV2,13,TGTGCCAGCAGGGACAGGGGAAACAATGAGCAGTTCTTC,CASRDRGNNEQFF
TRBJ1-3,once,TRBD1,TRBV2,16,TGTGCCAGCAGTGGGGACAGAACAAACTCTGGAAACACCATATATTTT,CASSGDRTNSGNTIYF
TRBJ1-2,.,.,TRBV19,14,TGTGCCAGTAGTATCGGAGGGCAGTCATATGGCTACACCTTC,CASSIGGQSYGYTF
TRBJ2-3,.,TRBD2,TRBV5-1,17,TGCGCCAGCAGCTTGGAGCCTAGCGGGGGGAACACAGATACGCAGTATTTT,CASSLEPSGGNTDTQYF
TRBJ2-4,few,.,TRBV2,14,TGTGCCAGCAGTAACTTGTTAGCCAAAAACATTCAGTACTTC,CASSNLLAKNIQYF
TRBJ1-5,.,.,TRBV19,15,TGTGCCAGTAGTATTTCGGGAGGGACAAATCAGCCCCAGCATTTT,CASSISGGTNQPQHF
TRBJ1-6,.,TRBD1,TRBV6-5,15,TGTGCCAGCAGTCAAGACAGGGGATTTAATTCACCCCTCCACTTT,CASSQDRGFNSPLHF
TRBJ2-2,.,TRBD2,TRBV27,16,TGTGCCAGCAGGCCATTTGGGACTACGAACACCGGGGAGCTGTTTTTT,CASRPFGTTNTGELFF
TRBJ2-1,.,TRBD2,TRBV7-6,14,TGTGCCAGCAGCTTTAGCGGGGGCTACAATGAGCAGTTCTTC,CASSFSGGYNEQFF
TRBJ1-1,.,TRBD1,TRBV15,14,TGTGCCACCAGGACAGGGGTGTTAGGTCCTGAAGCTTTCTTT,CATRTGVLGPEAFF
TRBJ2-7,.,.,TRBV18,17,TGTGCCAGCTCACCACAAGGCGGCGGGTCTAGCTCCTACGAGCAGTACTTC,CASSPQGGGSSSYEQYF
TRBJ2-3,.,TRBD2,TRBV7-2,16,TGTGCCACCACCCCGGGTCGGCGGGGGGGCACAGATACGCAGTATTTT,CATTPGRRGGTDTQYF
TRBJ2-2,.,TRBD2,TRBV5-1,16,TGCGCCAGCAGCTTGAGGAGCGGGACTCCCCCAGAAGGGCTGTTTTTT,CASSLRSGTPPEGLFF
TRBJ1-5,.,TRBD1,TRBV6-6,14,TGTGCCAGCAGTTACTCTTCAGGGGGCGCGCCCCAGCACTTT,CASSYSSGGAPQHF
TRBJ2-1,few,.,TRBV5-6,13,TGTGCCAGCAGCTTGATGCAGTACAATGAGCAGTTCTTC,CASSLMQYNEQFF
TRBJ2-1,.,TRBD2,TRBV4-1,19,TGCGCCAGCAGCCAAGGACTAGCGGGGGGTGCGAGCTCCTACAATGAGCAGTTCTTC,CASSQGLAGGASSYNEQFF
TRBJ1-4,.,TRBD1,TRBV5-6,17,TGTGCCAGCAGCGGCCCGGGACAGGGGAAGAGGAGTGAAAAACTGTTTTTT,CASSGPGQGKRSEKLFF
TRBJ1-1,.,TRBD1,TRBV12-5,14,TGTGCTAGTGGCTTCCGGACAGGGAACACTGAAGCTTTCTTT,CASGFRTGNTEAFF
TRBJ1-1,.,.,TRBV7-9,15,TGTGCCAGCAGCCCAGTAGCAGGGTTGAACACTGAAGCTTTCTTT,CASSPVAGLNTEAFF
TRBJ2-1,.,TRBD2,TRBV4-3,18,TGCGCCAGCAGCCAAGAGCCGGCGGGGGGGCGGGCCTACAATGAGCAGTTCTTC,CASSQEPAGGRAYNEQFF
TRBJ2-3,.,.,TRBV19,14,TGTGCCAGTAGTGAGAGAGTTTTCACAGATACGCAGTATTTT,CASSERVFTDTQYF
TRBJ1-1,.,.,TRBV7-8,13,TGTGCCAGCAGCTTTGACAGTTCCACTGAAGCTTTCTTT,CASSFDSSTEAFF
TRBJ2-2,.,.,TRBV19,11,TGTGCCAGTAGTATATTAGGGGAGCTGTTTTTT,CASSILGELFF
TRBJ2-7,.,.,TRBV6-6,13,TGTGCCAGCAAGGAGGGAAGAGGCTACGAGCAGTACTTC,CASKEGRGYEQYF
TRBJ1-2,.,.,TRBV12-2,12,TGTGCAAGTCGGCAGGGGGTACATGGCTACACCTTC,CASRQGVHGYTF
TRBJ1-1,.,.,TRBV19,18,TGTGCCAGTAGTATGGTGCATAAAAAGACAGCCATGAACACTGAAGCTTTCTTT,CASSMVHKKTAMNTEAFF
TRBJ1-3,.,.,TRBV12-5,15,TGTGCTAGTGGTTTGGTAAAACCGGGAGGAAACACCATATATTTT,CASGLVKPGGNTIYF
TRBJ1-6,.,TRBD1,TRBV14,20,TGTGCCAGCAGCCAAGGAGTGTTTCGACAGGGTCTCTTTTCGAATTCACCCCTCCACTTT,CASSQGVFRQGLFSNSPLHF
TRBJ1-4,once,TRBD1,TRBV2,15,TGTGCCAGCAGTTCACTGACAGGGCAGTTGTTAAAACTGTTTTTT,CASSSLTGQLLKLFF
TRBJ1-1,.,.,TRBV2,14,TGTGCCAGCAGTGGCGAGACCGATAGCCCCGGCGCTTTCTTT,CASSGETDSPGAFF
TRBJ1-6,once,TRBD1,TRBV7-2,15,TGTGCCAGCAGCCCCGGGACAGGGGGCGGATCACCCCTCCACTTT,CASSPGTGGGSPLHF
TRBJ1-6,few,TRBD1,TRBV7-8,15,TGTGCCAGCAGCCAGGGGACAGTGGATAATTCACCCCTCCACTTT,CASSQGTVDNSPLHF
TRBJ2-1,.,TRBD1,TRBV11-2,15,TGTGCCAGCAGCTACGGACAGGGGGCGTTCGAGGAGCAGTTCTTC,CASSYGQGAFEEQFF